This T cell receptor beta chain was retrieved from a study of blood T cell repertoires in COVID-19. About the study: Collection of acute and convalescent COVID-19 samples took place in the United States, Italy and Spain. The cDNA or gDNA used as material had been derived from T cells, B-cell-depleted T cells, or PBMCs.

The CDR3 is 16 residues long. Trimming took 1 base from V and 2 from J; bases not matched to a gene: 6. The germline gives CDR1 LNHDA, CDR2 SQIVND (reference sequence). Patients in Seattle were enrolled during active infection, then followed longitudinally. Authors' methods: Estimation of nucleated cell counts was performed using reference gene primer amplification. Using immunoSEQ multiplex PCR, the repertoire was profiled, and TCRdb retains in-frame clones only, with some absent. From that table come the V and J calls and clone size; the DNA was used to work out D and trimming. This sample has 85,000 to 120,000 clones, with approximately 86% found just once.

The receptor was derived from a woman aged 50 to 65 with COVID-19, enrolled during active disease. The sample was peripheral blood. J is TRBJ2-3 and V is TRBV19; 7 nucleotides agree with TRBD1. The CDR3 here is CASSIVRTGSTDTQYF. CDR3 DNA sequence: TGTGCCAGTAGTATAGTAAGGACAGGATCCACAGATACGCAGTATTTT.